This T cell receptor beta chain was sequenced during a study of blood T cell repertoires in COVID-19. Study background: Specimens from acute and convalescent COVID-19 originated in the United States, Italy and Spain. T cells, B-cell-depleted T cells, or PBMCs provided the cDNA or gDNA that served as material.

As processed by the authors: Reference gene primer amplification gave estimated nucleated cell counts. Repertoires were generated with immunoSEQ multiplex PCR, while TCRdb's copy carries only in-frame clones and drops some. V, J and clone size are those of that table, while D and trimming were read from the DNA. The top ten hold approximately 10% of the sample, which has tens of thousands of clones, about 80% seen once. V lost 5 bases, J lost 10 bases, and 12 bases lay in between. The CDR3 sequence is 13 residues long. Germline V gene lookup returns CDR1 MNHEY and CDR2 SMNVEV (reference sequence). The receptor was isolated from a man aged 60-69 years with acute or convalescent COVID-19. Sample: peripheral blood. The rearrangement links TRBV27 to TRBJ1-6; possibly TRBD1 for D (6 bases). CDR3 nucleotides: TGTGCCAGCAGTCCGGACAGTTGGTCACCCCTCCACTTT. As protein: CASSPDSWSPLHF.